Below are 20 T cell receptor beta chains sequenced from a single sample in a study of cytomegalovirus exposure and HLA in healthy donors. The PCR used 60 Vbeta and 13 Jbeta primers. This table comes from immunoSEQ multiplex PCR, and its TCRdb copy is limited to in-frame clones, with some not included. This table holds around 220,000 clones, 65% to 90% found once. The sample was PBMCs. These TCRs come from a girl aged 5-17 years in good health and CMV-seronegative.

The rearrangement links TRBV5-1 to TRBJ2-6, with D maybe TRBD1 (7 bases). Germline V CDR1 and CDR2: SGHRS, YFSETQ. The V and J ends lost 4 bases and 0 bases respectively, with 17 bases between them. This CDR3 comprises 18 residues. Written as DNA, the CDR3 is TGCGCCAGCAGCCGGGACAGCCAGGAGGGCTCTGGGGCCAACGTCCTGACTTTC. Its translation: CASSRDSQEGSGANVLTF.

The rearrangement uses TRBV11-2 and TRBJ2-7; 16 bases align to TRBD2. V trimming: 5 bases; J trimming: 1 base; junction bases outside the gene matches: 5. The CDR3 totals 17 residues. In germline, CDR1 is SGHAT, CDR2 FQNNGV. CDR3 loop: CASSLGTSGRGSYEQYF. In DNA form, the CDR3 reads TGTGCCAGCAGCCTAGGGACTAGCGGGAGGGGTTCCTACGAGCAGTACTTC.

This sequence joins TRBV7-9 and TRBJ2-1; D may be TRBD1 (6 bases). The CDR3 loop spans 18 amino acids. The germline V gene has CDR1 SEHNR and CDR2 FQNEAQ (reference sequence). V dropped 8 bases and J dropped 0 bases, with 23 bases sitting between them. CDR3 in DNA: TGTGCCAGCTCCCGGCACAGGGCGAAACTCAGCTCCTACAATGAGCAGTTCTTC. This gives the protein CASSRHRAKLSSYNEQFF.

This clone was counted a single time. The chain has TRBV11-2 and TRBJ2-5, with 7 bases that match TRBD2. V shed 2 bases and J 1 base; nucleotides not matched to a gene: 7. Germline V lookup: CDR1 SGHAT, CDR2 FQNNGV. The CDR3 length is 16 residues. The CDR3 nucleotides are TGTGCCAGCAGCTTACTCATCTCTAGCGGCCAAGAGACCCAGTACTTC. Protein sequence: CASSLLISSGQETQYF.

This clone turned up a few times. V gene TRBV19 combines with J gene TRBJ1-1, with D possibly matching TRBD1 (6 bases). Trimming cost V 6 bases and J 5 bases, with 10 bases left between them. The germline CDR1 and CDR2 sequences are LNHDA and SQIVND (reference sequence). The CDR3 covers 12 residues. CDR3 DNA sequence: TGTGCCAGTAGCTTAACAGGGACTGAAGCTTTCTTT. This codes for CASSLTGTEAFF.

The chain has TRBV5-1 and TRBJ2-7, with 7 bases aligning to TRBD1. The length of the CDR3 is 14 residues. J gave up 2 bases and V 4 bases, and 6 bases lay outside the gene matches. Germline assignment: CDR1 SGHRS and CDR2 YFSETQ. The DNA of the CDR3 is TGCGCCAGCAGCACGGGGACAGCGACCTACGAGCAGTACTTC. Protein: CASSTGTATYEQYF.

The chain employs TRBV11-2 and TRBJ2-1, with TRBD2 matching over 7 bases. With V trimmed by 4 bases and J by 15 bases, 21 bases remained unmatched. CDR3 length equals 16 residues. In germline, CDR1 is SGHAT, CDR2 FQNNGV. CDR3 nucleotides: TGTGCCAGCAGCTCTACCTTAACGATCACTAGCGAATACTCGTTCTTC. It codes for CASSSTLTITSEYSFF.

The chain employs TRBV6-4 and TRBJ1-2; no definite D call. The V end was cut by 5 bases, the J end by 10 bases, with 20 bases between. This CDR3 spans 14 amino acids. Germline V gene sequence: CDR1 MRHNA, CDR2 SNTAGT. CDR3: CASSPRTRNPNYTF. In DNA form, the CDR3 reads TGTGCCAGCAGTCCCCGAACTAGGAACCCGAACTACACCTTC.

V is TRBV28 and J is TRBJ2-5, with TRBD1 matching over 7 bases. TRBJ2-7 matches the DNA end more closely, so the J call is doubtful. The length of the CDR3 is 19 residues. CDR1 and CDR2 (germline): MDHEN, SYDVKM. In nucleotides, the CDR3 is TGTGCCAGCAGTCCCGCTCTCTCGCCGATAGACAGGGTCACCTACGAGCAGTACTTC. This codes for CASSPALSPIDRVTYEQYF.

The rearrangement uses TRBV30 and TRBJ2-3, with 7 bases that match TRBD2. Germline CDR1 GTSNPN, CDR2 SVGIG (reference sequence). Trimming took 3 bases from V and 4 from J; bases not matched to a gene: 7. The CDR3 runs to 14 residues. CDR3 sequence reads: CAWSRAGPSDTQYF. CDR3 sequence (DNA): TGTGCCTGGAGCCGAGCGGGACCCTCAGATACGCAGTATTTT.

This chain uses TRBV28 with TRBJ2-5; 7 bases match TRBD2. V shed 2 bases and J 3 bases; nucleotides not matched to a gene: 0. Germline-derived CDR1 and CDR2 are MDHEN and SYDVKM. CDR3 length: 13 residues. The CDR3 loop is CASSLGREETQYF. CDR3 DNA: TGTGCCAGCAGTTTAGGGAGGGAAGAGACCCAGTACTTC.

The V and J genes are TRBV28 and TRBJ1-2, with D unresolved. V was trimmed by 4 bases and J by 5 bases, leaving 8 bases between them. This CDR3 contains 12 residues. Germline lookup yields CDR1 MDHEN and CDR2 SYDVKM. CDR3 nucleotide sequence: TGTGCCAGCAGTTCGAACACATATGGCTACACCTTC. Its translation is CASSSNTYGYTF.

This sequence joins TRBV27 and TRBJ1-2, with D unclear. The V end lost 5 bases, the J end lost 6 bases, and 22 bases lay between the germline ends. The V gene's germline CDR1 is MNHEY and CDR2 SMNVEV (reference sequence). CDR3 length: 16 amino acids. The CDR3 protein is CASSAEGRGGWNGYTF. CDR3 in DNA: TGTGCCAGCAGTGCCGAAGGACGGGGAGGTTGGAATGGCTACACCTTC.

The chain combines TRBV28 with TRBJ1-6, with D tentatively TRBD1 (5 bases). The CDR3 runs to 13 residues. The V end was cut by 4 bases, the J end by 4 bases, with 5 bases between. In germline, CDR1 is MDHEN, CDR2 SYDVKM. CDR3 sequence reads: CASSSGYNSPLHF. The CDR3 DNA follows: TGTGCCAGCAGTTCAGGGTATAATTCACCCCTCCACTTT.

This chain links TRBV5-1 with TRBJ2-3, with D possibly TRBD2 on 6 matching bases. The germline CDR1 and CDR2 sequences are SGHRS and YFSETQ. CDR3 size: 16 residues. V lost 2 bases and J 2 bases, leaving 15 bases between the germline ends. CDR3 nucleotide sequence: TGCGCCAGCAGCTTCTACGTGAGCGGGCCCACAGATACGCAGTATTTT. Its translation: CASSFYVSGPTDTQYF. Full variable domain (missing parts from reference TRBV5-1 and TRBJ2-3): KAGVTQTPRYLIKTRGQQVTLSCSPISGHRSVSWYQQTPGQGLQFLFEYFSETQRNKGNFPGRFSGRQFSNSRSEMNVSTLELGDSALYLCASSFYVSGPTDTQYFGPGTRLTVL.

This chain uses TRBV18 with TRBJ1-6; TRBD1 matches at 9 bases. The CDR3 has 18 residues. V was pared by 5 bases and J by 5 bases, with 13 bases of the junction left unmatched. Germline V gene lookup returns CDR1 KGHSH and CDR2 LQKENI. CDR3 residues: CASSSRTRDRVNNSPLHF. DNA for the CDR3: TGTGCCAGCTCATCCCGGACCCGGGACAGGGTCAATAATTCACCCCTCCACTTT.

The CDR3 DNA sequence: TGTGCCAGCAGCCAATACGGGACAGCAAATCAGCCCCAGCATTTT. Amino acids: CASSQYGTANQPQHF. This chain joins TRBV7-2 and TRBJ1-5; 7 bases agree with TRBD1. In germline, CDR1 is SGHTA, CDR2 FQGNSA. The CDR3 sequence is 15 residues long. V lost 5 bases and J lost 4; bases outside the gene matches: 8.

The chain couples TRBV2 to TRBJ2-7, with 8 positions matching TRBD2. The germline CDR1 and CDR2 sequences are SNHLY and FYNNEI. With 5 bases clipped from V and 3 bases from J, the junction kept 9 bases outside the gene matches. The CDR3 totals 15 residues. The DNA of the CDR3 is TGTGCCAGCAGTTCCCGGGGGGGGCCCCTCTACGAGCAGTACTTC. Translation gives CASSSRGGPLYEQYF.

In nucleotides, the CDR3 is TGTGCTAGTGCGCGGACTAGATCTGAAGAGCAGTACTTC. Its translation: CASARTRSEEQYF. This chain connects TRBV12-5 to TRBJ2-7, with TRBD2 matching over 7 bases. This CDR3 contains 13 residues. V lost 7 bases, J lost 7 bases, and 10 bases stayed unmatched. Germline V lookup: CDR1 LGHNT, CDR2 FRNRAP.

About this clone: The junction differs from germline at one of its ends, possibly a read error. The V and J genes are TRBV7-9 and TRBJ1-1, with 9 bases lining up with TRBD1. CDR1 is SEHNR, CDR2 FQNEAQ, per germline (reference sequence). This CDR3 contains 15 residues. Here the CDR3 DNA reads TGTTCCAGCAGCTTAAAGGGACAGGGAAACACTGAAGCTTTCTTT. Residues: CSSSLKGQGNTEAFF.